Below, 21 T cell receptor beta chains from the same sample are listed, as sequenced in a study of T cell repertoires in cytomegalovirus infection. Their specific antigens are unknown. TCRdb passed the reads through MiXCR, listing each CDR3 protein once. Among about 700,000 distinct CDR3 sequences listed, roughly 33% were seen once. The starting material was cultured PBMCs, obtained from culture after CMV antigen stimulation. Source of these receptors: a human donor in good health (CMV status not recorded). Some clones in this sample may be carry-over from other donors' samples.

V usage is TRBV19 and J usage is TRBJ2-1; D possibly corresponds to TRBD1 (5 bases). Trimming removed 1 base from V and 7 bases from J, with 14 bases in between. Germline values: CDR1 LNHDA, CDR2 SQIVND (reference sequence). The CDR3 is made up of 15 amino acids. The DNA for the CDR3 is TGTGCCAGTAGTATAGTACAAGGGGCGCTAAATGAGCAGTTCTTC. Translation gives CASSIVQGALNEQFF.

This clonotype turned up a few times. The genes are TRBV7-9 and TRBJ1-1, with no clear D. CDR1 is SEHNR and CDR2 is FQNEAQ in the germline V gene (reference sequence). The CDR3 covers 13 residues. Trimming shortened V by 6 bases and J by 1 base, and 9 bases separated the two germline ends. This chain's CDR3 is CASRFTENTEAFF. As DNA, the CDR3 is TGTGCCAGCAGGTTTACAGAGAACACTGAAGCTTTCTTT.

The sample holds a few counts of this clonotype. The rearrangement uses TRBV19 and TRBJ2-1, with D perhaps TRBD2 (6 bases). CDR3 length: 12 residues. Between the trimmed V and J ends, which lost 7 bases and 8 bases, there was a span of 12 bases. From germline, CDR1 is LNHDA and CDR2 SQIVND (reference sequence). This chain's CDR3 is CASNYGGDEQFF. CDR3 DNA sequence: TGTGCCAGTAACTACGGCGGGGATGAGCAGTTCTTC.

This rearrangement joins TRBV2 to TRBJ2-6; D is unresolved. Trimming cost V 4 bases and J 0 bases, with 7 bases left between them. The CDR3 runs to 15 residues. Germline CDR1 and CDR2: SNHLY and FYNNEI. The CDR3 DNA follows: TGTGCCAGCAGTGTAAGCGCCTCTGGGGCCAACGTCCTGACTTTC. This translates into CASSVSASGANVLTF.

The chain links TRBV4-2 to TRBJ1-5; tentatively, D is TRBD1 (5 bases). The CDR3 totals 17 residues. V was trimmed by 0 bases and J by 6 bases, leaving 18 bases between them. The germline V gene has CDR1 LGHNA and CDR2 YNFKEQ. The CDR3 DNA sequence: TGTGCCAGCAGCCAAGAACTACCCCGGGGGGTTTTTCAGCCCCAGCATTTT. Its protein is CASSQELPRGVFQPQHF.

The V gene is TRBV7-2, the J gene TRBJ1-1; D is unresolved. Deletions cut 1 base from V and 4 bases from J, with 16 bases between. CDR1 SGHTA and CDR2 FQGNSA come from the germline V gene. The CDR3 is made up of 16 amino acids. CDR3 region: CASSLGPRDWGTEAFF. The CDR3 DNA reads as TGTGCCAGCAGCTTAGGCCCTAGGGATTGGGGCACTGAAGCTTTCTTT.

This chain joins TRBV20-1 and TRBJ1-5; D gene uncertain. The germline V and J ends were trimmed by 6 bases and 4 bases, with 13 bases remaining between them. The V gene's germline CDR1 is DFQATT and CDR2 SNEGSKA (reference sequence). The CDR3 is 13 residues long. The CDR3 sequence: CSAPPPGNQPQHF. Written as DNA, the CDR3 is TGCAGTGCCCCCCCCCCGGGTAATCAGCCCCAGCATTTT.

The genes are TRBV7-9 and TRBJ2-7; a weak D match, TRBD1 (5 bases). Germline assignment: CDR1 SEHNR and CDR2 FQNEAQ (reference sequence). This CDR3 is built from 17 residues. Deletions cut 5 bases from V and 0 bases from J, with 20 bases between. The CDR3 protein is CASSHPNYRQSSYEQYF. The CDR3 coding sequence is TGTGCCAGCAGCCATCCCAACTACAGGCAGAGCTCCTACGAGCAGTACTTC.

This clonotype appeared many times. The CDR3 DNA sequence: TGTGCCAGCAGCTTGGCTGACAGGCGAGCGAACACCGGGGAGCTGTTTTTT. Residues: CASSLADRRANTGELFF. The chain is built from TRBV7-2 and TRBJ2-2; tentative D call: TRBD1 (6 bases). Trimming stripped 3 bases from V and 0 bases from J, with 14 bases between. The length of the CDR3 is 17 residues. The germline gives CDR1 SGHTA, CDR2 FQGNSA.

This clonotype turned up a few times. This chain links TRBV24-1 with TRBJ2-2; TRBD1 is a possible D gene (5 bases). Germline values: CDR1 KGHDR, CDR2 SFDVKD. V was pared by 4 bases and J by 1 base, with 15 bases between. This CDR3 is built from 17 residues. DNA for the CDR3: TGTGCCACCAGTGACCAAAGACAGTCTAAGAACACCGGGGAGCTGTTTTTT. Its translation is CATSDQRQSKNTGELFF.

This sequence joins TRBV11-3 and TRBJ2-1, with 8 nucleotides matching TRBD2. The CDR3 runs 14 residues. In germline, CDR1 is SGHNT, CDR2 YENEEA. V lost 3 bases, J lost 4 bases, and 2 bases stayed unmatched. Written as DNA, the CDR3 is TGTGCCAGCAGCTTCACGGGAGGGTACAATGAGCAGTTCTTC. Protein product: CASSFTGGYNEQFF.

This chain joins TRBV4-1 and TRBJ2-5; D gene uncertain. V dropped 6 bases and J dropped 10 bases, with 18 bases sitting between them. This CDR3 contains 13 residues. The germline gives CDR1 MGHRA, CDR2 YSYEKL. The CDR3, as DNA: TGCGCCAGCAGTCCCCTTCTTATCGGTATCCAGTACTTC. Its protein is CASSPLLIGIQYF.

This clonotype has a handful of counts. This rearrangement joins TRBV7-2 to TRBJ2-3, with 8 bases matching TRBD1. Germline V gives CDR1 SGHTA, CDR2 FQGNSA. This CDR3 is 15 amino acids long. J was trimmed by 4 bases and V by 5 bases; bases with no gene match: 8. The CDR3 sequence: CASSPGQGSSDTQYF. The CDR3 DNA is TGTGCCAGCAGCCCCGGACAGGGATCGTCAGATACGCAGTATTTT.

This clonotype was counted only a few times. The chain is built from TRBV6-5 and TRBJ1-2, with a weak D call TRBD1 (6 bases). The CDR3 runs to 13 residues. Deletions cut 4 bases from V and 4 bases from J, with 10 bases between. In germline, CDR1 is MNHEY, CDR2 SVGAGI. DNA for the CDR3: TGTGCCAGCAGTTCCGACAGGCTCTATGGCTACACCTTC. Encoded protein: CASSSDRLYGYTF.

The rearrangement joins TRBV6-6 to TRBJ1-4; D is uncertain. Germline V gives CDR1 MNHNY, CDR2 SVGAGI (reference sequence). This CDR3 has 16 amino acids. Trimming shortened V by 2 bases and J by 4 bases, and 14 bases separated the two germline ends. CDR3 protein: CASSYGSPEVNEKLFF. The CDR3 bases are TGTGCCAGCAGTTACGGGAGTCCGGAGGTTAATGAAAAACTGTTTTTT.

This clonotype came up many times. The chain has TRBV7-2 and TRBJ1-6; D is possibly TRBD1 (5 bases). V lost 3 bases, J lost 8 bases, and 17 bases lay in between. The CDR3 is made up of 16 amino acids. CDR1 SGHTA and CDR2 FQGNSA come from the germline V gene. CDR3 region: CASSFGGGTAHSPLHF. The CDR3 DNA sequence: TGTGCCAGCAGCTTCGGAGGTGGGACTGCGCATTCACCCCTCCACTTT.

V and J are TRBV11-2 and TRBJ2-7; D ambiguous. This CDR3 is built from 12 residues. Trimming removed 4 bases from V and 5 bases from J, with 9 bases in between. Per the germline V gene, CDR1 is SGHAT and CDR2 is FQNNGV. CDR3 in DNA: TGTGCCAGCAGCTACCGGGCCCACGAGCAGTACTTC. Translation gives CASSYRAHEQYF. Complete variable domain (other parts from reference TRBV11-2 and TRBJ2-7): EAGVAQSPRYKIIEKRQSVAFWCNPISGHATLYWYQQILGQGPKLLIQFQNNGVVDDSQLPKDRFSAERLKGVDSTLKIQPAKLEDSAVYLCASSYRAHEQYFGPGTRLTVT.

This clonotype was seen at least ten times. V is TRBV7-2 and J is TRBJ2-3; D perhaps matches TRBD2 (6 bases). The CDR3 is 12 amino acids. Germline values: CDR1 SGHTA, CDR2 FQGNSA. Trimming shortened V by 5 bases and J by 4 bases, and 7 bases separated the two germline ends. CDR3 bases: TGTGCCAGCAGCCCGGGGGCAGATACGCAGTATTTT. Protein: CASSPGADTQYF.

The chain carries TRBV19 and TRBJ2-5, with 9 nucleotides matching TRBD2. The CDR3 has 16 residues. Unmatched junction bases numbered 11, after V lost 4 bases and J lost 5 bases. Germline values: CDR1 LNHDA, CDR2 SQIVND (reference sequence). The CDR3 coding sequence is TGTGCCAGTAGTAACCCAACCTCAGCGGGAGGTGAGACCCAGTACTTC. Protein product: CASSNPTSAGGETQYF.

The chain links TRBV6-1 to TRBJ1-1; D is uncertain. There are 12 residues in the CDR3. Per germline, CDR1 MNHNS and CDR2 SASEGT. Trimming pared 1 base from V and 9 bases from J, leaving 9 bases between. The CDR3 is CASSEVGTQAFF. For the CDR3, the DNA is TGTGCCAGCAGTGAAGTCGGCACGCAAGCTTTCTTT.

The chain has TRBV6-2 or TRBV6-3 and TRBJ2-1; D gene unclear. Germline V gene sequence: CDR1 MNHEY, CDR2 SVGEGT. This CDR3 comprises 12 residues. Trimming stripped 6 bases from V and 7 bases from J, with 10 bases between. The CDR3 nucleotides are TGTGCCAGCAGGCCCCTAGGAAATGAGCAGTTCTTC. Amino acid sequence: CASRPLGNEQFF.